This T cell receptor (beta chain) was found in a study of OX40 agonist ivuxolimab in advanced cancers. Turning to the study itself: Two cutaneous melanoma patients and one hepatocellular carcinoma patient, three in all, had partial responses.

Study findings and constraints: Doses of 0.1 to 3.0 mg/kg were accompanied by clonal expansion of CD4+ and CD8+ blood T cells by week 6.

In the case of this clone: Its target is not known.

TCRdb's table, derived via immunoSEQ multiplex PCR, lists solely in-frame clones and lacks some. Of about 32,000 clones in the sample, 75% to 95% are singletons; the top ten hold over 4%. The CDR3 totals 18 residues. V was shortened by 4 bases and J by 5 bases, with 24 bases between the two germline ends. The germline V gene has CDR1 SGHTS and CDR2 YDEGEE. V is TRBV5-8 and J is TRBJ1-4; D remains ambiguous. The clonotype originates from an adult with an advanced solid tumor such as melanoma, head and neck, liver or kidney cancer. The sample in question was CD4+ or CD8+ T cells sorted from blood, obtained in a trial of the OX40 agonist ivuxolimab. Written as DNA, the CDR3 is TGTGCCAGCAGCCCTCGAGTTGAGGGTCCGCCCGAGAATGAAAAACTGTTTTTT. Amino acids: CASSPRVEGPPENEKLFF.